These 22 T cell receptor beta chains came from one sample sequenced in a study of CD8+ T cells in alopecia areata. The authors sorted pooled cutaneous lymph node cells using CD4, CD8alpha, NKG2D, NKG2ACE and other markers. Sequencing used cDNA as its template, made by extracting RNA and reverse transcribing it. Assay: immunoSEQ multiplex PCR; the TCRdb copy retains only in-frame clones and omits some. The sample includes 270,000 or so clones, none of them occurring once. Material for sequencing was CD4+ T cells sorted from a lymph node. The receptors come from a C3H/HeJ mouse with alopecia areata. This line is of MHC haplotype H2-k.

For this clone: Mouse gene names apply. The observed sequence ends 4 residues before the CDR3 terminus, with the missing tail filled in from the germline J gene. The chain employs TRBV1 and TRBJ2-3, with D perhaps TRBD1 (5 bases). The germline CDR1 and CDR2 sequences are NSQYPW and LRSPGD (reference sequence). V was cut by 0 bases and J by 1 base, with 14 bases left in between. CDR3 length: 17 residues. CDR3 DNA (partial): TGCACCTGCAGTGCAGATCAGAGTCAGGGCGGTGCAGAA. It translates to CTCSADQSQGGAE. The complete CDR3 reads CTCSADQSQGGAETLYF.

This clone has only a few counts. The gene symbols are mouse symbols. The read ends 4 residues shy of where the CDR3 ends; the end is completed using the germline J gene. The chain links TRBV5 to TRBJ2-2, with D uncertain. V lost 1 base and J lost 6, with 6 bases in between. This CDR3 contains 13 residues. The germline CDR1 and CDR2 sequences are LGHNA and YNLKQL (reference sequence). CDR3 in amino acids: CASSQGGSGQLYF. CDR3 bases read: TGTGCCAGCAGCCAAGGGGGTTCCGGG.

Concerning this clone itself: Mouse gene names apply. From the germline J gene comes the end of the CDR3, since the read stops 4 residues before it. Other DNA sequences in this specimen translate into the identical CDR3. The rearrangement joins TRBV13-2 to TRBJ2-3; D gene uncertain. Germline CDR1 NNHNN, CDR2 SYGAGS (reference sequence). Between the trimmed V and J ends, which lost 0 bases and 1 base, there was a span of 6 bases. CDR3 size: 14 residues. This CDR3 is CASGDAKGAETLYF. Incomplete CDR3 DNA: TGTGCCAGCGGTGATGCGAAGGGTGCAGAA.

This clone was seen only a few times. The genes are named according to mouse. Coverage ceases 4 residues before the CDR3 finishes, and the germline J gene fills in the end. This specimen includes other DNA sequences encoding the same CDR3. The V gene is TRBV13-1, the J gene TRBJ2-1; TRBD2 matches at 7 bases. This CDR3 contains 15 residues. Trimming removed 1 base from V and 1 base from J; junction bases left unmatched: 2. Looked up from germline, CDR1 is NSHNY and CDR2 is SYGAGN. Partial CDR3 DNA: TGTGCCAGCAGTGATCCGGGGGGGAACTATGCT. The encoded protein is CASSDPGGNYA. In full, the CDR3 is CASSDPGGNYAEQFF.

In this sample, this clone turned up a few times. Gene names denote mouse genes. The read ends 4 residues before the CDR3 terminus; that terminus is restored from the germline J gene. The chain couples TRBV1 to TRBJ2-4; 7 bases fit TRBD2. This CDR3 has 14 residues. The trim removed 4 bases at V and 2 bases at J, leaving 3 bases unmatched. The germline CDR1 and CDR2 sequences are NSQYPW and LRSPGD (reference sequence). CDR3 bases read: TGCACCTGCAGTGACTGGGGACCTCAAAAC. This translates into CTCSDWGPQN. The full CDR3 sequence reads CTCSDWGPQNTLYF.

In its sample, this clone was seen a few times. The germline and genes are mouse ones. Read sequence stops 4 residues before the CDR3 end, and the germline J gene provides the missing end. This chain joins TRBV13-3 and TRBJ2-1, with 11 nucleotides matching TRBD2. The germline CDR1 and CDR2 sequences are NNHDY and SYVADS. This CDR3 has 17 residues. Trimming took 0 bases from V and 3 from J; bases not matched to a gene: 5. The CDR3 reads CASSDAGTGGLYAEQFF. CDR3 DNA, as far as it was read: TGTGCCAGCAGTGATGCCGGGACTGGGGGCCTCTATGCT.

This clone was seen a handful of times. Germline and genes here are mouse. The sequenced fragment ends 4 residues before the CDR3 boundary, so the rest is inferred from the germline J gene. The rearrangement uses TRBV14 and TRBJ1-2, with a possible D match to TRBD1 (6 bases). The CDR3 runs to 15 residues. The germline V and J ends were trimmed by 4 bases and 0 bases, with 13 bases remaining between them. CDR1 and CDR2 (germline): SGHDT, FRDEAV. CDR3 amino acids: CASSPPGHPNSDYTF. The CDR3 bases that were read are TGTGCCAGCAGTCCCCCGGGACATCCAAACTCC.

As to this clone: Mouse germline and gene names are used. Sequencing ends 4 residues short of the CDR3 end; the germline J gene provides the rest. The genes are TRBV19 and TRBJ2-3, with 9 bases matching TRBD1. Germline V gene sequence: CDR1 FNHDT, CDR2 SITEND (reference sequence). The junction had 4 bases not matched to a gene; V was cut back by 6 bases and J by 2 bases. The CDR3 length is 14 residues. Here the CDR3 reads CASKWTGVAETLYF. The CDR3 DNA, read in part, is TGTGCCAGCAAGTGGACAGGGGTTGCAGAA.

This clone was counted between two and nine times. Germline and genes: mouse. The CDR3 end falls 4 residues outside the read, so it is completed with the germline J gene. V gene TRBV19 combines with J gene TRBJ2-5, with 8 bases lining up with TRBD2. The CDR3 extends over 15 amino acids. Germline V lookup: CDR1 FNHDT, CDR2 SITEND (reference sequence). The part of the CDR3 DNA that was read is TGTGCCAGCAGTATAGGGGGGGGCAGGAAGGAC. Its protein is CASSIGGGRKD. The entire CDR3 protein reads CASSIGGGRKDTQYF.

In its sample, this clone was seen many times. Gene names and germline refer to mouse. The DNA read from the CDR3 is TGTGCCAGCAGAAAGACTGGGGATAGTGCAGAA. As protein: CASRKTGDSAE. The CDR3 in its entirety is CASRKTGDSAETLYF. J is TRBJ2-3 and V is TRBV14, with 8 bases lining up with TRBD2. The read falls 4 residues short of the CDR3 end, and the missing part is taken from the germline J gene. The germline V gene encodes CDR1 SGHDT and CDR2 FRDEAV. The CDR3 contains 15 residues. V lost 5 bases and J lost 0; bases outside the gene matches: 5. Full variable domain (remainder filled in from reference TRBV14 and TRBJ2-3): EAGVTQSPRYAVLQEGQAVSFWCDPISGHDTLYWYQQPRDQGPQLLVYFRDEAVIDNSQLPSDRFSAVRPKGTNSTLKIQSAKQGDTATYLCASRKTGDSAETLYFGSGTRLTVL.

This clone came up a few times. The gene names here belong to mouse. The read falls 4 residues short of the CDR3 end, and the missing part is taken from the germline J gene. The same CDR3 is also encoded by other DNA sequences in this sample. V and J are TRBV13-3 and TRBJ1-1; D is unresolved. CDR3 size: 11 residues. V was trimmed by 7 bases and J by 1 base, leaving 5 bases between them. From germline, CDR1 is NNHDY and CDR2 SYVADS. CDR3 sequence reads: CASRQNTEVFF. The covered CDR3 bases are TGTGCCAGCCGACAAAACACA.

Concerning this clone: A much larger clone differs from this one at a single base, so this may be a read error. The genes are named according to mouse. The CDR3 is cut off 4 residues early in the read; its end comes from the germline J gene. This sequence joins TRBV13-3 and TRBJ2-1; 8 bases map to TRBD1. The CDR3 totals 13 residues. V lost 5 bases to trimming and J lost 3 bases; unmatched junction nucleotides: 1. CDR1 is NNHDY, CDR2 SYVADS, per germline. The CDR3 region is CASRDRAYAEQFF. CDR3 bases read: TGTGCCAGCAGGGACAGGGCCTATGCT.

With respect to this clone: Gene names denote mouse genes. Different DNA sequences within this sample yield the same CDR3. CDR3 loop: CASSQTGNNYAEQFF. The sequenced part of the CDR3 DNA is TGTGCCAGCAGCCAGACAGGGAATAACTATGCT. This rearrangement joins TRBV5 to TRBJ2-1; TRBD1 agrees at 7 bases. The read ends 4 residues early relative to the CDR3; the germline J gene fills the gap. This CDR3 is 15 amino acids long. The V gene end was trimmed by 3 bases and the J gene end by 0 bases; junction bases not matched to a gene: 2. Germline CDR1 reads LGHNA; CDR2 reads YNLKQL (reference sequence).

This clone was recorded many times. Mouse germline and gene names are used. The read terminates 4 residues before the CDR3 end, so the remaining end is supplied by the germline J gene. Different DNA sequences within this sample yield the same CDR3. The chain is built from TRBV1 and TRBJ1-2; D remains unclear. The CDR3 sequence is 13 residues long. Trimming stripped 0 bases from V and 4 bases from J, with 6 bases between. Germline V gene lookup returns CDR1 NSQYPW and CDR2 LRSPGD (reference sequence). CDR3 in amino acids: CTCSADLGSDYTF. The sequenced CDR3 bases are TGCACCTGCAGTGCAGATCTAGGCTCC.

This clone showed up just a few times. All gene names here are mouse names. The CDR3 goes on 4 residues after the read ends, and that part is filled in from the germline J gene. The rearrangement links TRBV5 to TRBJ2-2, with 12 bases fitting TRBD2. Trimming at V came to 4 bases and at J to 5 bases, leaving 5 bases not matched to a gene. This CDR3 contains 16 residues. Germline assignment: CDR1 LGHNA and CDR2 YNLKQL (reference sequence). This chain's CDR3 is CASSRLGGRGTGQLYF. The sequenced part of the CDR3 DNA is TGTGCCAGCAGCCGACTGGGGGGGCGAGGGACCGGG.

For this clone: The genes are named according to mouse. The read ends 4 residues early relative to the CDR3; the germline J gene fills the gap. The identical CDR3 is also encoded by other nucleotide sequences in the sample. This chain connects TRBV13-1 to TRBJ2-5; 10 nucleotides match TRBD1. This CDR3 has 13 amino acids. The germline V gene has CDR1 NSHNY and CDR2 SYGAGN. The CDR3 DNA, read in part, is TGTGCCAGCAGCGGACAGGGGGGAGAC. Encoded protein: CASSGQGGD. The entire CDR3 protein reads CASSGQGGDTQYF.

On this clone itself: The germline and genes are mouse ones. The read ends 4 residues early relative to the CDR3; the germline J gene fills the gap. Other DNA sequences in this specimen translate into the identical CDR3. The chain has TRBV1 and TRBJ2-7; 11 bases fit TRBD1. CDR3 length equals 14 residues. Germline CDR1 and CDR2: NSQYPW and LRSPGD (reference sequence). CDR3 amino acids: CTCSAGTGGYEQYF. The sequenced CDR3 bases are TGCACCTGCAGTGCCGGGACAGGGGGATAT. Using reference TRBV1 and TRBJ2-7 for the parts outside the CDR3, the full variable domain is VTLLEQNPRWRLVPRGQAVNLRCILKNSQYPWMSWYQQDLQKQLQWLFTLRSPGDKEVKSLPGADYLATRVTDTELRLQVANMSQGRTLYCTCSAGTGGYEQYFGPGTRLTVL.

Turning to this clone: Gene labels here are mouse ones. The CDR3 extends 4 residues past the end of the read, so its final part is completed from the germline J gene. The rearrangement uses TRBV31 and TRBJ1-1, with 8 bases aligning to TRBD1. Germline assignment: CDR1 GKSSPN and CDR2 SITVG. The CDR3 sequence is 12 residues long. Partial CDR3 DNA: TGTGCCTGGAGTTGGACAGGGTCA. Residues: CAWSWTGS. The whole CDR3 sequence reads CAWSWTGSEVFF. The entire variable domain, with the rest obtained from reference TRBV31 and TRBJ1-1, is as follows: AQTIHQWPVAEIKAVGSPLSLGCTIKGKSSPNLYWYWQATGGTLQQLFYSITVGQVESVVQLNLSASRPKDDQFILSTEKLLLSHSGFYLCAWSWTGSEVFFGKGTRLTVV.

This clone was observed many times. Germline and genes: mouse. The read comes to an end 4 residues before the CDR3 does, leaving the germline J gene to fill in the end. The chain is built from TRBV17 and TRBJ1-2, with a weak D call TRBD1 (6 bases). Trimming took off 6 bases at V and 1 base at J, with 9 bases between the two ends. Germline loops: CDR1 MNHDT, CDR2 YYDKIL. The CDR3 totals 13 residues. Incomplete CDR3 DNA: TGTGCTAGCAGCCCGGGACAAAACTCC. Its protein product is CASSPGQNS. The full CDR3 protein reads CASSPGQNSDYTF.

With respect to this clone: The listed genes are named as in mouse. Read data end 4 residues before the CDR3 end; the end is taken from the germline J gene. The chain joins TRBV13-3 to TRBJ1-2; 8 bases are a match to TRBD1. Germline V gene lookup returns CDR1 NNHDY and CDR2 SYVADS. The J segment lost 4 bases and the V segment lost 0 bases, leaving 5 bases of the junction unmatched. The CDR3 has 15 amino acids. CDR3: CASSDADRAGSDYTF. The CDR3 DNA, read in part, is TGTGCCAGCAGTGATGCGGACAGGGCCGGCTCC.

In this sample, this clone turned up a few times. Gene names and germline match the mouse. The CDR3 goes on 4 residues after the read ends, and that part is filled in from the germline J gene. The chain links TRBV4 to TRBJ2-7; 9 positions match TRBD2. This CDR3 has 14 amino acids. Germline CDR1 is LGHDT and CDR2 is YNNKQL (reference sequence). V shed 5 bases and J 2 bases; nucleotides not matched to a gene: 4. CDR3 DNA (partial): TGTGCCAGCAGCAGACTGGGGGTTCCCTAT. Translated: CASSRLGVPY. The whole CDR3 sequence is CASSRLGVPYEQYF.

This clone was counted a few times. Genes and germline are mouse. The read ends 4 residues shy of where the CDR3 ends; the end is completed using the germline J gene. This chain connects TRBV12-1 to TRBJ1-2; 7 bases are shared with TRBD1. The CDR3 contains 14 residues. Germline V gene data show CDR1 as SGHSN and CDR2 as HYEKVE. V gave up 3 bases and J gave up 0 bases; unmatched junction bases: 3. CDR3 in amino acids: CASSRGTANSDYTF. CDR3 DNA (partial): TGTGCCAGCTCTAGAGGGACAGCAAACTCC. The full variable domain, with the rest looked up from reference TRBV12-1 and TRBJ1-2, is DSGVVQSPRHIIKEKGGRSVLTCIPISGHSNVVWYQQTLGKELKFLIQHYEKVERDKGFLPSRFSVQQFDDYHSEMNMSALELEDSAMYFCASSRGTANSDYTFGSGTRLLVI.